Listed below are T cell receptor beta chains from one sample, sequenced in a study of T cell responses to AZD1222 COVID-19 vaccine. TCRdb's copy holds only in-frame clones and misses some; the assay was immunoSEQ multiplex PCR. This sample has approximately 150,000 clones, with 90% to 95% found just once. Material: peripheral blood, obtained 28 days after the second AZD1222 dose. The receptors originated from an adult who received the AZD1222 COVID-19 vaccine. Each CDR3 is given with its conserved first and last residue. The D gene is left open where the match is weak. Size is stated for part of the rows, as once, few or many counts, or as a class when the clone is expanded.

TGTGCCAGCAGTGAAGCGGCTCCGGGCAGGGGTGGCGGCTACACCTTC,CASSEAAPGRGGGYTF,-,TRBV2,-,TRBJ1-2
TGTGCCAGCAGCCCTCTTGCAGGGGTTAGCTCTGGGGCCAACGTCCTGACTTTC,CASSPLAGVSSGANVLTF,-,TRBV11-2,-,TRBJ2-6
TGTGCCAGCAGCCCCTTTACTAGCGGGTTTACCAAAAACATTCAGTACTTC,CASSPFTSGFTKNIQYF,-,TRBV11-2,TRBD2,TRBJ2-4
TGTGCCAGCAGCCTAGCGGGACTAGCGGGGGCAAACCTGGGAGAGACCCAGTACTTC,CASSLAGLAGANLGETQYF,-,TRBV7-2,TRBD2,TRBJ2-5
TGTGCCAGCAGCGCCGGGGGGACCGCGAACTATGGCTACACCTTC,CASSAGGTANYGYTF,-,TRBV9,-,TRBJ1-2
TGTGCCAGCAGTTTCCTTGACAGAGAAGCTTTCTTT,CASSFLDREAFF,-,TRBV5-6,-,TRBJ1-1
TGTGCCAGCACTCCGGGACAGGGTTTCCGAAAAGAAGCTTTCTTT,CASTPGQGFRKEAFF,-,TRBV6-5,TRBD1,TRBJ1-1
TGTGCCAGTGGCAGTTTCGACTCCTACGAGCAGTACTTC,CASGSFDSYEQYF,-,TRBV19,-,TRBJ2-7
TGTGCCAGTAATGAAGGCCTTGGAGGATATGGCTACACCTTC,CASNEGLGGYGYTF,-,TRBV19,-,TRBJ1-2
TGTGCCAGCAGCCCACTGACTAGCCGCTACGAGCAGTACTTC,CASSPLTSRYEQYF,-,TRBV7-2,TRBD2,TRBJ2-7
TGTGCCAGCAGCCAAGATTTGGGTAGCTACGAGCAGTACTTC,CASSQDLGSYEQYF,-,TRBV14,-,TRBJ2-7
TGCGCCAGCAGCCAAGACCCAGGACTAGTGGGCACCGGGGAGCTGTTTTTT,CASSQDPGLVGTGELFF,-,TRBV4-3,TRBD2,TRBJ2-2
TGTGCCACCAGTGATTTGGGCCAGCAAGAGACCCAGTACTTC,CATSDLGQQETQYF,-,TRBV24-1,-,TRBJ2-5
TGCGCCAGCAGCTTGGCTGGGACGGATACCTACGAGCAGTACTTC,CASSLAGTDTYEQYF,once,TRBV5-1,-,TRBJ2-7
TGTGCCAGCAGTTTGGGCCAGACTCAGGGAGCTTTCTTT,CASSLGQTQGAFF,-,TRBV27,-,TRBJ1-1
TGTGCCAGTCAAGCTGGACAGGGTGGATCACCCCTCCACTTT,CASQAGQGGSPLHF,few,TRBV19,TRBD1,TRBJ1-6
TGTGCCAGTAGTCCCAGGACTAGCGGGAGGACCAGCTCCTACAATGAGCAGTTCTTC,CASSPRTSGRTSSYNEQFF,-,TRBV19,TRBD2,TRBJ2-1
TGTGCCAGCAGACTAAGGACTAGCGGGGGGGGTGAGCAGTTCTTC,CASRLRTSGGGEQFF,once,TRBV6-5,TRBD2,TRBJ2-1
TGTGCCAGCAGGAAACACAGCGCAACTAATGAAAAACTGTTTTTT,CASRKHSATNEKLFF,-,TRBV11-2,-,TRBJ1-4
TGTGCCACCGGCGGGGGCCTCACCGGGGAGCTGTTTTTT,CATGGGLTGELFF,-,TRBV10-3,-,TRBJ2-2
TGCGCCAGCAGCTCGTTCTCGAACACTGAAGCTTTCTTT,CASSSFSNTEAFF,-,TRBV5-1,-,TRBJ1-1
TGTGCCAGCAGTGACACAGGGGGCCCAGATACGCAGTATTTT,CASSDTGGPDTQYF,-,TRBV6-4,TRBD1,TRBJ2-3
TGTGCCAGCAGTTTAGGCTTTACCTACGAGCAGTACTTC,CASSLGFTYEQYF,-,TRBV12-3/TRBV12-4,-,TRBJ2-7
TGTGCCAGTAGTATGGCACCCCGGAGGGACACTGAAGCTTTCTTT,CASSMAPRRDTEAFF,once,TRBV19,-,TRBJ1-1
TGTGCCAGCAGCTTCAAAATAACTAGTTCCGATGAGCAGTTCTTC,CASSFKITSSDEQFF,-,TRBV11-2,-,TRBJ2-1
TGTGCCAGCAGCTTAGGTGGCGGGCAGGCTGGCTATGGCTACACCTTC,CASSLGGGQAGYGYTF,-,TRBV7-9,-,TRBJ1-2
TGTGCCAGCAGCTTACGGCGCTCGAACAATGAGCAGTTCTTC,CASSLRRSNNEQFF,-,TRBV7-8,-,TRBJ2-1
TGTGCCAGCAGCGGACCCGGGACCCGTGAGGACGAGCAGTACTTC,CASSGPGTREDEQYF,-,TRBV9,-,TRBJ2-7
TGTGCCAGCAGTGCCCACGCGGGGGGGAACACTGAAGCTTTCTTT,CASSAHAGGNTEAFF,-,TRBV6-4,-,TRBJ1-1
TGTGCCACCAGAGATCCGGGGGCCTCCGGCTACACCTTC,CATRDPGASGYTF,-,TRBV15,-,TRBJ1-2
TGTGCCAGCAGCTTTGACCGGAACCCCTTTGGCTACACCTTC,CASSFDRNPFGYTF,-,TRBV7-8,-,TRBJ1-2
TGTGCCAGCAGTTTGGGGGATATAGAGACCCAGTACTTC,CASSLGDIETQYF,-,TRBV28,-,TRBJ2-5
TGTGCCAGCAGTGTCCAGAACTATGGCTACACCTTC,CASSVQNYGYTF,-,TRBV2,-,TRBJ1-2
TGTGCCAGCAGCCTCCCAGGCGGTGCCACCTACGAGCAGTACTTC,CASSLPGGATYEQYF,once,TRBV7-2,-,TRBJ2-7
TGTGCCACCAGCAGAGAAAACATAGCGGGATCCTACGAGCAGTACTTC,CATSRENIAGSYEQYF,-,TRBV15,TRBD2,TRBJ2-7
TGTGCCAGTAGTCCACAACGGACTAGCGGGAGGACTGAGCAGTTCTTC,CASSPQRTSGRTEQFF,-,TRBV19,TRBD2,TRBJ2-1
TGCAGCGTTGAAAGAGAAGACAGGGTGAGGATGGGAGGCACTGAAGCTTTCTTT,CSVEREDRVRMGGTEAFF,-,TRBV29-1,TRBD1,TRBJ1-1
TGTGCCAGTAGAGGGAGGGGGGATTACAATGAGCAGTTCTTC,CASRGRGDYNEQFF,-,TRBV19,-,TRBJ2-1
TGTGCCAGCAACTGGGGTTCGGCCACGAATTCACCCCTCCACTTT,CASNWGSATNSPLHF,-,TRBV28,-,TRBJ1-6
TGTGCCAGCAGCCACACGGGGGGGTTCTCCTACAATGAGCAGTTCTTC,CASSHTGGFSYNEQFF,-,TRBV16,TRBD2,TRBJ2-1